This T cell receptor beta chain was recovered during a study of cytomegalovirus exposure and HLA in healthy donors. Study observations and caveats: Diagnosis of cytomegalovirus status made by the classifier reportedly showed high specificity and sensitivity.

Germline lookup yields CDR1 SGHNT and CDR2 YYREEE (reference sequence). This CDR3 region has 17 residues. Deletions cut 4 bases from V and 2 bases from J, with 19 bases between. Libraries were prepared by immunoSEQ multiplex PCR; TCRdb keeps only in-frame clonotypes and omits some of them. The data hold 200,000 to 250,000 clones, with around four fifths observed a single time. Notes on this clone: Its antigen is unidentified.

V usage is TRBV5-4 and J usage is TRBJ1-3; D might be TRBD1 (5 bases). The sequence was obtained from a woman aged 18-35 years in good health and CMV-seronegative. Sequencing was performed on PBMCs. CDR3 coding DNA: TGTGCCAGCAGCCGCGGGGGTGGGAGGTTTGCTGGAAACACCATATATTTT. Protein product: CASSRGGGRFAGNTIYF.